This T cell receptor beta chain came from a study of shared clonotypes between healthy human individuals (TCRdb year 2020). With regard to the full study: The cohort included three men and a couple of women between 18 and 49 years of age. For each donor, CD4 naive and CD4 memory were each given three plates, CD8 naive was given two plates, and CD8 memory was given one plate. The study deeply sequenced blood TCR repertoires of five healthy adults to estimate repertoire size and the extent of clonotype sharing between individuals. To increase sequencing depth and limit assay-specific biases, different laboratories used diverse techniques to prepare libraries and sequence TCR repertoires. Each donor's leukapheresis produced roughly between about 0.9 and 9.5 billion PBMCs. General findings and caveats noted by the study authors: Approximately 5% of naive CD4, 3% to 4% of naive CD8, around 2.3% of memory CD4, and roughly 0.4% of memory CD8 clonotypes were shared across a few donors. Pairwise subsampling led to the expectation that sequencing depth would affect the degree of clonotype sharing among donors. Because the study included only a small number of donors, the genetic and exposure-history diversity represented was limited. Incomplete sequencing was indicated by rarefaction of sorted-subset datasets, despite the large sequencing depth. Clonotypes shared by all four sorted-subset donors showed higher generation probabilities than non-shared clonotypes. Sampling was limited to blood, and TCR repertoires in tissue likely differ from TCR repertoires in blood. Naive subsets generally had larger estimated clonotype richness than memory subsets.

Reading from cysteine to phenylalanine, the CDR3 counts 13 amino acids. The entry retains the CDR3 DNA only, 39 bases that are in frame from base 1. The germline V gene sets CDR1 to SGHDN and CDR2 to FVKESK. V is reduced by 6 bases and J by 2 bases, leaving a spacing of 11 bases between them. Comments on this clone: Its antigen is still unknown. Per-nucleotide qualities are absent, and no much larger clonotype sits a single base away.

TCR CDR3 regions were amplified from genomic DNA by multiplex PCR using the deep immunoSEQ assay. Extracted genomic DNA from each cell subset was spread evenly across all wells of several immunoSEQ 96-well plates, with each plate serving as a replicate. For sorted subsets, approximately 190 ng genomic DNA, equal to 30,000 or so T cell genomes, was loaded into each replicate PCR. Purified libraries were measured with a Qubit 3.0 fluorometer, size-checked on a Bioanalyzer 2100, and measured again with the KAPA Library Quantification kit. Each immunoSEQ 96-well plate was sequenced on its own single-read 150-cycle Illumina NextSeq 550 flow cell. The published analysis was carried out like this. Because only junctional sequences without quality scores were contained in the immunoSEQ output, filtering matching that applied to full-length reads could not be performed. Sequences were annotated with PyIR, a Python wrapper for IgBLAST v1.9, and V/J genes and CDR3 were assigned using IMGT germline references. Reads were filtered out if the reads had weak V/J assignments (E-value above 1e-6), no CDR3, stop codons, out-of-frame junctions, or ambiguous translated residues. A V3J clonotype was defined by an identical inferred V gene, J gene, and CDR3 amino acid sequence. The percentage overlap between two repertoires was calculated by dividing the number of shared unique clonotypes by the size of the smaller repertoire. RTK rarefaction, the Chao1 estimator, and Recon v2.1 estimates of unobserved clonotypes were used to assess repertoire richness. Generation probabilities were computed with OLGA for all TCRbeta clonotypes obtained by the gDNA method from several donors. What TCRdb holds here is the immuneACCESS table cut down to in-frame rearrangements. Part of the clones is not present; checked against another copy, under half of the missing clones reflect an unresolved V gene, and the others are unexplained. Clone size and the V and J calls come from that table; the DNA yielded D and trimming. The table for this sample lists around 940,000 clones; 76% of them were counted only once. About 1.5% of the sample comes from the top ten.

Donors were healthy HIV-negative adults with no recently reported acute infections or vaccinations. All donors were Caucasian adults living in Nashville, Tennessee, USA. CD4+ T cells were enriched by magnetic negative selection; naive cells were then positively selected on CD45RA, and the negative fraction formed the memory subset. After blood collection by leukapheresis, PBMCs were isolated using Ficoll-Histopaque density gradient centrifugation and then cryopreserved in the vapor phase of liquid nitrogen. Purity and quantity of every magnetically sorted T cell population were checked by analytical flow cytometry. Genomic DNA was isolated from every sorted fraction and measured by UV absorbance on a Nanodrop 2000c.

The material sequenced was memory CD4+ T cells sorted from blood. The cell subset or site label for this specimen denotes: CD45RA-negative fraction. Recombination connected TRBV14 to TRBJ2-7, with TRBD1 tentatively as D gene (5 bases match). The clonotype was recovered from a man aged 18-30 years in good health. The DNA reads TGTGCCAGCAGATTGGGGCCTGCCTACGAGCAGTACTTC. This sequence encodes CASRLGPAYEQYF.